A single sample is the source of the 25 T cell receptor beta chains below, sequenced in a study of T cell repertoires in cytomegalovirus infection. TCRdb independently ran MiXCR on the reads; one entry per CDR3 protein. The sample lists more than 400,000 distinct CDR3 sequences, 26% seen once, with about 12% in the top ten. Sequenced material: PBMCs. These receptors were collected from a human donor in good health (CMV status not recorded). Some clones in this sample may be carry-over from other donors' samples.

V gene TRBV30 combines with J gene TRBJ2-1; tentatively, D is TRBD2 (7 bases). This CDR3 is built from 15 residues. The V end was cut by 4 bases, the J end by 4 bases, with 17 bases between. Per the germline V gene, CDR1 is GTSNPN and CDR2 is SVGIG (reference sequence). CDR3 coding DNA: TGTGCCTGGAAACAGGGAACTAGCGCGTACAATGAGCAGTTCTTC. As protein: CAWKQGTSAYNEQFF.

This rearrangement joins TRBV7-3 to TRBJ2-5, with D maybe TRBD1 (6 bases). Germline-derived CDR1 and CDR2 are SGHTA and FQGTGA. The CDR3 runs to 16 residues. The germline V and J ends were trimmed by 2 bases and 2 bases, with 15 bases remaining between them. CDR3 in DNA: TGTGCCAGCAGCTTACAGGGGCCAGAGGGACAAGAGACCCAGTACTTC. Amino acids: CASSLQGPEGQETQYF.

The CDR3 nucleotides read TGCGCCAGCAGCCAAGGAAACAGGGGGCAGAATTCACCCCTCCACTTT. Translated: CASSQGNRGQNSPLHF. The genes are TRBV4-1 and TRBJ1-6; 9 nucleotides match TRBD1. V gave up 1 base and J gave up 7 bases; unmatched junction bases: 5. Germline V gene data show CDR1 as MGHRA and CDR2 as YSYEKL. This CDR3 comprises 16 residues.

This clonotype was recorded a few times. CDR3 bases: TGTGCCAGCTCACCCCAGGGGACCCTTAATGAAAAACTGTTTTTT. Translating it yields CASSPQGTLNEKLFF. This rearrangement joins TRBV18 to TRBJ1-4; D possibly corresponds to TRBD1 (6 bases). This CDR3 has 15 residues. Germline-derived CDR1 and CDR2 are KGHSH and LQKENI. V lost 3 bases, J lost 4 bases, and 12 bases lay in between.

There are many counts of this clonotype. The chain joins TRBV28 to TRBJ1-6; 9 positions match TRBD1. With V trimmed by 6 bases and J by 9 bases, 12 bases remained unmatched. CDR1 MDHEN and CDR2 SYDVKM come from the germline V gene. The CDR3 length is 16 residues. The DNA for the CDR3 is TGTGCCAGCAGACCTACCGGGACAGGGACGAGTTCACCCCTCCACTTT. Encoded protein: CASRPTGTGTSSPLHF.

CDR3 amino acids: CASLGAPQETQYF. The CDR3 nucleotides read TGTGCCAGCCTCGGGGCGCCCCAAGAGACCCAGTACTTC. The chain employs TRBV7-9 and TRBJ2-5; the D gene could be TRBD1 or TRBD2 (5 bases each). CDR3 size: 13 residues. Germline CDR1 is SEHNR and CDR2 is FQNEAQ (reference sequence). Trimming pared 8 bases from V and 1 base from J, leaving 11 bases between. The whole variable domain, remainder taken from reference TRBV7-9 and TRBJ2-5, is DTGVSQNPRHKITKRGQNVTFRCDPISEHNRLYWYRQTLGQGPEFLTYFQNEAQLEKSRLLSDRFSAERPKGSFSTLEIQRTEQGDSAMYLCASLGAPQETQYFGPGTRLLVL.

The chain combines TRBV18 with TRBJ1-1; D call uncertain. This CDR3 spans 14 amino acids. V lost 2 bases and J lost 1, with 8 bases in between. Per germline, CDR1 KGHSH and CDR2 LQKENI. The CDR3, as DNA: TGTGCCAGCTCACCAAACAGACGGAACACTGAAGCTTTCTTT. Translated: CASSPNRRNTEAFF. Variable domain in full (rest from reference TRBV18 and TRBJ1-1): NAGVMQNPRHLVRRRGQEARLRCSPMKGHSHVYWYRQLPEEGLKFMVYLQKENIIDESGMPKERFSAEFPKEGPSILRIQQVVRGDSAAYFCASSPNRRNTEAFFGQGTRLTVV.

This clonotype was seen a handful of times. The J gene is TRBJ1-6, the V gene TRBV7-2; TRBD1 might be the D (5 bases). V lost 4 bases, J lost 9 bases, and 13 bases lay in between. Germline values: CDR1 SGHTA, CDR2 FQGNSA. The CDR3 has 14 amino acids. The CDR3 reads CASSSSGRGSPLHF. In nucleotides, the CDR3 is TGTGCCAGCAGCTCTTCGGGACGCGGTTCACCCCTCCACTTT.

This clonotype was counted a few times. The CDR3 here is CASSFGPRRETQYF. CDR3 DNA: TGTGCCAGCAGTTTCGGCCCGCGGCGAGAGACCCAGTACTTC. The chain couples TRBV12-3 or TRBV12-4 to TRBJ2-5, with D unresolved. There are 14 residues in the CDR3. Trimming shortened V by 3 bases and J by 4 bases, and 12 bases separated the two germline ends.

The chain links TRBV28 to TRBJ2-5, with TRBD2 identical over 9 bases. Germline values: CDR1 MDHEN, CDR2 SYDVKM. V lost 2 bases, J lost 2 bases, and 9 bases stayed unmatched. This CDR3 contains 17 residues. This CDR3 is CASSLHLTSGGQETQYF. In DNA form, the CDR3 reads TGTGCCAGCAGTTTACACTTGACTAGCGGTGGGCAAGAGACCCAGTACTTC.

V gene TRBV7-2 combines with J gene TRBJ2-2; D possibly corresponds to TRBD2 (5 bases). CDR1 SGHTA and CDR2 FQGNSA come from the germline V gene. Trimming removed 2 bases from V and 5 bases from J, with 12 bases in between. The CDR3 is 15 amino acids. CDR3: CASSLRRVLTGELFF. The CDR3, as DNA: TGTGCCAGCAGCTTAAGGCGGGTCCTGACCGGGGAGCTGTTTTTT. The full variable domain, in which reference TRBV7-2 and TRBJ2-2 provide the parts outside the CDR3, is GAGVSQSPSNKVTEKGKDVELRCDPISGHTALYWYRQSLGQGLEFLIYFQGNSAPDKSGLPSDRFSAERTGGSVSTLTIQRTQQEDSAVYLCASSLRRVLTGELFFGEGSRLTVL.

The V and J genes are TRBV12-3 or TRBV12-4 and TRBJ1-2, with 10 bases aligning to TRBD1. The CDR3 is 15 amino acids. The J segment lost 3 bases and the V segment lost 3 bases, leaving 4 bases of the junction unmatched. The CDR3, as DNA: TGTGCCAGCAGTTTGCGCGGGACAGGGGACTATGGCTACACCTTC. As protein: CASSLRGTGDYGYTF.

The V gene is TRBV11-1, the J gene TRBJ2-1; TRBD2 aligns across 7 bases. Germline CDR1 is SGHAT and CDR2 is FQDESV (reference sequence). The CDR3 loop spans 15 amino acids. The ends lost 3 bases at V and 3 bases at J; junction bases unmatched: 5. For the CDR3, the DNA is TGTGCCAGCAGCTTTGGACTAGTCGTCTACAATGAGCAGTTCTTC. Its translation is CASSFGLVVYNEQFF.

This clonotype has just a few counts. This CDR3 is CASRRGNSGANVLTF. DNA for the CDR3: TGTGCCAGCAGGCGCGGAAACTCTGGGGCCAACGTCCTGACTTTC. V gene TRBV6-2 or TRBV6-3 combines with J gene TRBJ2-6; D call uncertain. Germline V gives CDR1 MNHEY, CDR2 SVGEGT. This CDR3 region has 15 residues. The V end lost 6 bases, the J end lost 0 bases, and 9 bases lay between the germline ends.

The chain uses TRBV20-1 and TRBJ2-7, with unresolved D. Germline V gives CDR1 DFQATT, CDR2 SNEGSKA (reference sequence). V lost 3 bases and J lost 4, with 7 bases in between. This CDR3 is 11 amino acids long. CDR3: CSASGIYEQYF. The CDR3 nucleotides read TGCAGTGCTAGCGGAATTTACGAGCAGTACTTC.

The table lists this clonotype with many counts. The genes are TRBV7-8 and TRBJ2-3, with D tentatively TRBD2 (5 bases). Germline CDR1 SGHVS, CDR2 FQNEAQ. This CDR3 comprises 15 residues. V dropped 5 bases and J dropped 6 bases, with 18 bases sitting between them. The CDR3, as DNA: TGTGCCAGCAGCCAATACACCCGGGGTTCCGATACGCAGTATTTT. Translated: CASSQYTRGSDTQYF. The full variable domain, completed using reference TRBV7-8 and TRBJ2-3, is GAGVSQSPRYKVAKRGQDVALRCDPISGHVSLFWYQQALGQGPEFLTYFQNEAQLDKSGLPSDRFFAERPEGSVSTLKIQRTQQEDSAVYLCASSQYTRGSDTQYFGPGTRLTVL.

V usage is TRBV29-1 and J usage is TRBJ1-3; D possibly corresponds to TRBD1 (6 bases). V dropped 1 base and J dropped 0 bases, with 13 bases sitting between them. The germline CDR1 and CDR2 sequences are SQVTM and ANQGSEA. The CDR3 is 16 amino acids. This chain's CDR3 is CSVEVLDRSSGNTIYF. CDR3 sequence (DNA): TGCAGCGTTGAAGTCCTGGACAGAAGCTCTGGAAACACCATATATTTT.

CDR3 sequence: CASSLLLGDRGTDTQYF. The CDR3, as DNA: TGTGCCAGCAGTTTATTATTGGGGGACAGGGGTACAGATACGCAGTATTTT. This sequence joins TRBV28 and TRBJ2-3; 10 bases match TRBD1. CDR1 is MDHEN, CDR2 SYDVKM, per germline. With V trimmed by 1 base and J by 3 bases, 7 bases remained unmatched. The CDR3 consists of 17 residues. The variable domain in full, completed from reference TRBV28 and TRBJ2-3, reads DVKVTQSSRYLVKRTGEKVFLECVQDMDHENMFWYRQDPGLGLRLIYFSYDVKMKEKGDIPEGYSVSREKKERFSLILESASTNQTSMYLCASSLLLGDRGTDTQYFGPGTRLTVL.

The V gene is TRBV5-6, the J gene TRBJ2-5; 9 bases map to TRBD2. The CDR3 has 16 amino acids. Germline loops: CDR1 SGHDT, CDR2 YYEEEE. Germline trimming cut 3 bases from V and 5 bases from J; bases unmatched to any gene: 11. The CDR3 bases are TGTGCCAGCAGCTCGCGACTAGCGGCTCCCCTCGAGACCCAGTACTTC. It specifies CASSSRLAAPLETQYF. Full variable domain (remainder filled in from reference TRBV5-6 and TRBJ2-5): DAGVTQSPTHLIKTRGQQVTLRCSPKSGHDTVSWYQQALGQGPQFIFQYYEEEERQRGNFPDRFSGHQFPNYSSELNVNALLLGDSALYLCASSSRLAAPLETQYFGPGTRLLVL.

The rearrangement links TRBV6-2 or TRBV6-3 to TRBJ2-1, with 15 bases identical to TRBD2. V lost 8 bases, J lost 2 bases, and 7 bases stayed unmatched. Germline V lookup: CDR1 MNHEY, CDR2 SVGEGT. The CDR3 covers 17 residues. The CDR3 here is CASHGLAGGSAYNEQFF. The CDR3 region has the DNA TGTGCCAGCCACGGACTAGCGGGAGGGTCTGCCTACAATGAGCAGTTCTTC.

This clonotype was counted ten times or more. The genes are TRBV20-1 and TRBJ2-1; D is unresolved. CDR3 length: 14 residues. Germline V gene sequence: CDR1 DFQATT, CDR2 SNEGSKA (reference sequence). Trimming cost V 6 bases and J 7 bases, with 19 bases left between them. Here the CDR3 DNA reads TGCAGTGCCAGTATGACTGCTGTCGAGAATGAGCAGTTCTTC. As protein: CSASMTAVENEQFF.

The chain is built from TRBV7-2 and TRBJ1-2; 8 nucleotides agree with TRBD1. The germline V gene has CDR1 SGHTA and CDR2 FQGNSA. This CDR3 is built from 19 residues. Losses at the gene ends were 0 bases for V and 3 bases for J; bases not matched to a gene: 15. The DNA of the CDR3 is TGTGCCAGCAGCTTAGCGGGTGGACAGGGCTTATTGCGTGACTATGGCTACACCTTC. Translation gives CASSLAGGQGLLRDYGYTF.

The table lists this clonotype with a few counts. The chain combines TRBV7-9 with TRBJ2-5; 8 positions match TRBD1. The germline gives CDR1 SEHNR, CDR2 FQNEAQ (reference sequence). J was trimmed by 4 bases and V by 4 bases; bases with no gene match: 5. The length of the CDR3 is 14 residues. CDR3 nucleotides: TGTGCCAGCAGCTCCAGGGGGCTAGCAGAGACCCAGTACTTC. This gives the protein CASSSRGLAETQYF.

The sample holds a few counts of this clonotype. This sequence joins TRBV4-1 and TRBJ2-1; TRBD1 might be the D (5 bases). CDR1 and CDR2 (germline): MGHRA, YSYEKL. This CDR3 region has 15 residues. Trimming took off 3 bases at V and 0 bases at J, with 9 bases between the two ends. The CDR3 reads CASSHRVVSYNEQFF. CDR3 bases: TGCGCCAGCAGCCACAGGGTCGTCTCCTACAATGAGCAGTTCTTC.

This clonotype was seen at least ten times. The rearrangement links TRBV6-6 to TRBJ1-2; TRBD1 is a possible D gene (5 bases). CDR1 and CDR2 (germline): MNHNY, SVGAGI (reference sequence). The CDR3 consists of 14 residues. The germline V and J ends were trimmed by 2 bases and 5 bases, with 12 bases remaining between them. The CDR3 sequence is CASSYLTESYGYTF. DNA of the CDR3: TGTGCCAGCAGTTACCTGACAGAATCTTATGGCTACACCTTC.